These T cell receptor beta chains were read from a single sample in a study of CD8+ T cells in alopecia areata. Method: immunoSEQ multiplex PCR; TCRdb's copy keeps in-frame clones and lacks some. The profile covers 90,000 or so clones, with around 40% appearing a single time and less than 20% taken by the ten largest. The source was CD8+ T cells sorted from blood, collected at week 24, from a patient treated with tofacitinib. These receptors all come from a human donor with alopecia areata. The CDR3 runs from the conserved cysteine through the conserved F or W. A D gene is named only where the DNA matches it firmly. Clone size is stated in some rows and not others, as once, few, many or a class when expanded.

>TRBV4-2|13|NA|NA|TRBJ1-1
CASSQDMETEAFF
TGTGCCAGCAGCCAAGATATGGAAACTGAAGCTTTCTTT
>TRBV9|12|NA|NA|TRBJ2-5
CASSSNQETQYF
TGTGCCAGCAGTTCTAACCAGGAGACCCAGTACTTC
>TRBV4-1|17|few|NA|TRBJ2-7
CASSQVASGISSYEQYF
TGCGCCAGCAGCCAAGTAGCAAGCGGTATAAGCTCCTACGAGCAGTACTTC
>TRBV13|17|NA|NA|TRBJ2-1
CASSLVTSPSFYNEQFF
TGTGCCAGCAGCTTAGTAACTAGCCCGAGTTTCTACAATGAGCAGTTCTTC
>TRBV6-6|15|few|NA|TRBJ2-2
CASSYGTPATGELFF
TGTGCCAGCAGTTACGGGACACCAGCCACCGGGGAGCTGTTTTTT
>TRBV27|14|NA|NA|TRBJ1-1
CASSLGTSANEAFF
TGTGCCAGCAGTTTGGGGACATCCGCAAATGAAGCTTTCTTT
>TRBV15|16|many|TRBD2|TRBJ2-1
CATSLASGISYNEQFF
TGTGCCACCAGCTTAGCTAGCGGAATATCCTACAATGAGCAGTTCTTC
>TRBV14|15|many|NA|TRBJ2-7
CASSPPGTSIYEQYF
TGTGCCAGCAGCCCACCCGGGACATCGATCTACGAGCAGTACTTC
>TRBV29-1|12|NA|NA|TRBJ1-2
CSVEVVTGTYTF
TGCAGCGTTGAAGTTGTCACAGGAACCTACACCTTC
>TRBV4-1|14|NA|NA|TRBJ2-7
CASSQGGLPDEQYF
TGCGCCAGCAGCCAAGGGGGCCTACCCGACGAGCAGTACTTC
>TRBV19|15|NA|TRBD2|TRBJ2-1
CASSRTSGRSDEQFF
TGTGCCAGTTCCCGGACTAGCGGGAGGTCCGATGAGCAGTTCTTC
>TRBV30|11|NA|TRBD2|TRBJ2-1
CAWSAGLQQFF
TGTGCCTGGAGTGCGGGACTACAGCAGTTCTTC
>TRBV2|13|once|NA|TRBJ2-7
CASRAGVVYEQYF
TGTGCCAGCAGGGCAGGGGTAGTCTACGAGCAGTACTTC
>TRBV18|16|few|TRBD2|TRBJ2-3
CASSPRAGLVTDTQYF
TGTGCCAGCTCACCGAGGGCAGGACTAGTCACAGATACGCAGTATTTT
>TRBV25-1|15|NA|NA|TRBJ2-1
CASSDSGRTYNEQFF
TGTGCCAGCAGCGATAGCGGCAGAACCTACAATGAGCAGTTCTTC
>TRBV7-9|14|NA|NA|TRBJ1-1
CASSLADRNTEAFF
TGTGCCAGCAGCTTAGCAGACAGGAACACTGAAGCTTTCTTT
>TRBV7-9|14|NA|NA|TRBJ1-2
CASSSGPANYGYTF
TGTGCCAGCAGCTCCGGGCCGGCGAACTATGGCTACACCTTC
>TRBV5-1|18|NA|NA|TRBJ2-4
CASSYRPWGGIPGNIQYF
TGCGCCAGCAGCTACCGCCCATGGGGCGGGATCCCTGGAAACATTCAGTACTTC
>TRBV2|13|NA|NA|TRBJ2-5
CASRTSAKETQYF
TGTGCCAGCAGAACTTCAGCTAAAGAGACCCAGTACTTC
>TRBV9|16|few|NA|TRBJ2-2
CASSVGAGPTTGELFF
TGTGCCAGCAGCGTAGGGGCGGGACCGACGACCGGGGAGCTGTTTTTT
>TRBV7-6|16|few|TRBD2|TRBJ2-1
CASSDKTSGDYNEQFF
TGTGCCAGCAGCGATAAGACTAGCGGAGATTACAATGAGCAGTTCTTC
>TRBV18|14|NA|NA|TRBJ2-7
CASSLGAVRGEQYF
TGTGCCAGCTCTCTCGGGGCTGTCAGGGGCGAGCAGTACTTC
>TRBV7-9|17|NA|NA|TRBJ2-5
CASSLSVVEGVGETQYF
TGTGCCAGCAGCTTATCGGTGGTCGAGGGGGTGGGAGAGACCCAGTACTTC
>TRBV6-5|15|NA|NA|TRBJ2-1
CASSLLGLGSGEQFF
TGTGCCAGCAGTTTATTGGGGCTAGGGAGCGGTGAGCAGTTCTTC
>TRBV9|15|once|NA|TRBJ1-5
CASSQEGNSNQPQHF
TGCGCCAGCAGCCAAGAGGGGAATAGCAATCAGCCCCAGCATTTT
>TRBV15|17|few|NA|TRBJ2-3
CATSRVVAESRSDTQYF
TGTGCCACCAGCAGAGTTGTAGCGGAATCGAGGTCAGATACGCAGTATTTT
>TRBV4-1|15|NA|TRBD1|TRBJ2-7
CASSLDRGRSYEQYF
TGCGCCAGCAGCCTAGACAGGGGGCGATCCTACGAGCAGTACTTC
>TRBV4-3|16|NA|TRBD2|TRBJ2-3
CASSQGLAGGPDTQYF
TGCGCCAGCAGCCAAGGGTTAGCGGGAGGGCCAGATACGCAGTATTTT
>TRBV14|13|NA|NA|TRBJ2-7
CASSLIPAYEQYF
TGTGCCAGCAGCCTCATTCCGGCCTACGAGCAGTACTTC
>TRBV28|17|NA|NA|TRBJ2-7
CASRFRRDLYTLYEQYF
TGTGCCAGCAGATTCCGGCGGGACCTTTATACCCTTTACGAGCAGTACTTC
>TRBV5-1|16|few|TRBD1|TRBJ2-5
CASSPGGQGIRETQYF
TGCGCCAGCAGCCCGGGTGGACAGGGAATTCGAGAGACCCAGTACTTC
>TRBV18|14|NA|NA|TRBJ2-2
CASSPPGDSGELFF
TGTGCCAGCTCACCACCGGGGGACTCCGGGGAGCTGTTTTTT
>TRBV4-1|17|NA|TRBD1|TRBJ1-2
CASSLSVGQGSFYGYTF
TGCGCCAGCAGCCTCTCCGTGGGACAGGGCTCATTCTATGGCTACACCTTC
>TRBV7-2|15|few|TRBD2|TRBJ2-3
CASSRGTTSTDTQYF
TGTGCCAGCAGCCGTGGGACTACTAGCACAGATACGCAGTATTTT
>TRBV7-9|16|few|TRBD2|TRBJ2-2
CASSPLLAGFTGELFF
TGTGCCAGCAGCCCTTTACTAGCGGGATTCACCGGGGAGCTGTTTTTT
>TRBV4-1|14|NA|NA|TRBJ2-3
CASSTQSGLDTQYF
TGCGCCAGCAGCACACAATCAGGGTTAGATACGCAGTATTTT
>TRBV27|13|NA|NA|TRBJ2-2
CASSYQSTGELFF
TGTGCCAGCAGTTACCAGAGCACCGGGGAGCTGTTTTTT
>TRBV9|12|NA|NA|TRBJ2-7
CASSPRPSEQYF
TGTGCCAGCAGCCCCCGGCCGTCCGAGCAGTACTTC
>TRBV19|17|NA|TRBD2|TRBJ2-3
CASSDKGLAGNTDTQYF
TGTGCCAGTAGCGACAAGGGACTAGCGGGGAACACAGATACGCAGTATTTT
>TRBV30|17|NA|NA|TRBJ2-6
CAWEWASARSGANVLTF
TGTGCCTGGGAATGGGCTAGCGCCCGTTCTGGGGCCAACGTCCTGACTTTC
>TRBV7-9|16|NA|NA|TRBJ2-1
CASSLGAGGTYNEQFF
TGTGCCAGCAGCTTAGGCGCCGGGGGCACCTACAATGAGCAGTTCTTC
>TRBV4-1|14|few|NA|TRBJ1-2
CASSQEGRVGGYTF
TGCGCCAGCAGCCAAGAGGGGAGGGTTGGTGGCTACACCTTC
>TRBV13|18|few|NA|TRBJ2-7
CASSLGPVGSSQAYEQYF
TGTGCCAGCAGCTTAGGCCCCGTCGGCAGCTCCCAGGCCTACGAGCAGTACTTC